This T cell receptor beta chain emerged from a study of blood T cell repertoires in COVID-19. Study overall: T cells, B-cell-depleted T cells, or PBMCs supplied cDNA or gDNA.

Per the original methods: Estimates of nucleated cell counts were drawn from the amplification of reference gene primers. Clones were sequenced by immunoSEQ multiplex PCR, and TCRdb holds only the in-frame ones, with some missing. The V and J calls and clone size are taken from that table; D and trimming were inferred from the DNA. The table shows more than 300,000 clones, with about 87% occurring only once. The CDR3 has 13 amino acids. Trimming removed 5 bases from V and 8 bases from J; junction bases left unmatched: 8. The germline V gene has CDR1 GTSNPN and CDR2 SVGIG (reference sequence). The chain joins TRBV30 to TRBJ1-2, with TRBD1 identical over 10 bases. The sample consisted of peripheral blood. The sequence derives from a woman aged 25 to 45 with COVID-19, enrolled during active disease. The CDR3 DNA reads as TGTGCCTGGCAGCCCGACAGGGGGCGCGGCTACACCTTC. Amino acids: CAWQPDRGRGYTF.